In its sample, the clone carrying this TCR beta chain was seen a few times. In every case, the donor was a healthy Caucasian. The sample is drawn from a study of identical twins. The CDR3 totals 14 residues. V lost 7 bases and J 1 base, leaving 11 bases between the germline ends. The germline V gene has CDR1 SGHKS and CDR2 YYEKEE (reference sequence). Addition of a universal primer site occurred through template switching, and cDNA carried unique molecular identifiers. TCRdb analysed the 5' RACE reads with MiXCR anew, one entry per CDR3 protein. The sample consists of about 520,000 distinct CDR3 sequences, less than 25% of them appearing once. The data were also submitted as part of a second study, on T cells expressing NK-cell markers. In that study: Dominant NKG2C+ clonotype frequencies of about 1.0-8% of CD8+ T cells were measured in over 5 donors.

The sample consisted of CD4+ T cells sorted from blood. The chain uses TRBV5-5 and TRBJ2-2, with D tentatively TRBD1 (6 bases). The TCR was taken from a woman under 30 in good health. CDR3 in DNA: TGTGCCAGCCTTGGGACATTGAACACCGGGGAGCTGTTTTTT. Its protein is CASLGTLNTGELFF.